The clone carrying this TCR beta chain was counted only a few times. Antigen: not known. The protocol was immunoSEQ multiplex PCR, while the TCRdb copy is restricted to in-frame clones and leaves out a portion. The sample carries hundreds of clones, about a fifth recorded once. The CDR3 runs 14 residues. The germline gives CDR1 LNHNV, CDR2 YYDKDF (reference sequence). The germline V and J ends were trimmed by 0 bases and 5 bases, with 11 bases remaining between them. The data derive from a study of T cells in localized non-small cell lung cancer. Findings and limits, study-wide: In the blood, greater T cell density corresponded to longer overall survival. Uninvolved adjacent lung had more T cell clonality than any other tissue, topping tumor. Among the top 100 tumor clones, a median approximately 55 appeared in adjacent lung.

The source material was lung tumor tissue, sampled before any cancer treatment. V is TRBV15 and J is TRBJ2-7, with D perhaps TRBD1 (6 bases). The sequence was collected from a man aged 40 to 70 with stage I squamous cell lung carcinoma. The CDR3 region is CATSREQGKDEQYF. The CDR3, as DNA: TGTGCCACCAGCAGAGAACAGGGTAAGGACGAGCAGTACTTC.